These T cell receptor beta chains were read from a single sample in a study of beta chain features in type 1 diabetes. The table came from immunoSEQ multiplex PCR; TCRdb's copy has only in-frame clones and leaves some out. The table lists about 660,000 clones, about an eighth of them singletons. Source material: naive CD4+ T cells from blood. Source of these receptors: a young man with type 1 diabetes. The CDR3 runs from the conserved cysteine through the conserved F or W. The D gene is left open where the match is weak. Not all rows give a size; the values are once, few, many and, for expanded clones, a class.

TRBJ2-3 | TRBV9 | - | TRBD2 | 17 | CASSYGGKTYLTDTQYF | TGTGCCAGCAGCTACGGGGGGAAAACTTATCTCACAGATACGCAGTATTTT
TRBJ2-5 | TRBV30 | - | - | 12 | CAWSVGSETQYF | TGTGCCTGGAGTGTAGGTAGCGAGACCCAGTACTTC
TRBJ1-5 | TRBV28 | - | - | 13 | CASSLIRDQPQHF | TGTGCCAGCAGTTTAATCCGGGATCAGCCCCAGCATTTT
TRBJ1-2 | TRBV7-2 | - | TRBD1 | 14 | CASRTGQGALGYTF | TGTGCCAGCAGAACGGGACAGGGAGCGCTCGGCTACACCTTC
TRBJ2-2 | TRBV29-1 | few | - | 14 | CSVRGAEDTGELFF | TGCAGCGTTCGGGGGGCCGAGGACACCGGGGAGCTGTTTTTT
TRBJ1-2 | TRBV10-3 | few | - | 14 | CAISETSWGYGYTF | TGTGCCATCAGTGAGACCTCTTGGGGCTATGGCTACACCTTC
TRBJ1-6 | TRBV27 | few | - | 18 | CASSTPLSGSVKGSPLHF | TGTGCCAGCAGTACCCCCCTTAGTGGGTCGGTAAAAGGTTCACCCCTCCACTTT
TRBJ2-1 | TRBV11-3 | - | - | 15 | CASSINWGVGNEQFF | TGTGCCAGCAGCATCAATTGGGGGGTAGGGAATGAGCAGTTCTTC
TRBJ1-1 | TRBV18 | - | - | 12 | CASSPSTDEAFF | TGTGCCAGCTCACCTTCGACAGATGAAGCTTTCTTT
TRBJ2-2 | TRBV4-2 | few | - | 14 | CASSQDRDTGELFF | TGTGCCAGCAGCCAAGACAGGGACACCGGGGAGCTGTTTTTT
TRBJ2-5 | TRBV27 | few | - | 12 | CASSLSGETQYF | TGTGCCAGCAGTTTATCGGGGGAGACCCAGTACTTC
TRBJ2-3 | TRBV4-2 | - | - | 14 | CASSTQGDTDTQYF | TGTGCCAGCAGCACTCAGGGAGATACAGATACGCAGTATTTT
TRBJ1-5 | TRBV29-1 | - | TRBD1 | 13 | CSVQGAFNQPQHF | TGCAGCGTTCAGGGGGCGTTTAATCAGCCCCAGCATTTT
TRBJ2-3 | TRBV25-1 | - | - | 14 | CASSDTRDTDTQYF | TGTGCCAGCAGTGATACCAGGGACACAGATACGCAGTATTTT
TRBJ2-6 | TRBV27 | few | - | 16 | CASTPGRYSGANVLTF | TGTGCCAGCACCCCGGGACGCTACTCTGGGGCCAACGTCCTGACTTTC
TRBJ1-3 | TRBV27 | - | TRBD1 | 15 | CASSLSGGFGNTIYF | TGTGCCAGCAGTTTATCAGGGGGCTTTGGAAACACCATATATTTT
TRBJ1-1 | TRBV10-3 | - | TRBD1 | 22 | CAISDLMGYSIKRTGKSTEAFF | TGTGCCATCAGTGATCTAATGGGTTATTCCATCAAACGGACAGGGAAAAGCACTGAAGCTTTCTTT
TRBJ2-6 | TRBV13 | - | - | 17 | CASSPDRIHSGANVLTF | TGTGCCAGCAGCCCCGACCGAATCCACTCTGGGGCCAACGTCCTGACTTTC
TRBJ2-1 | TRBV15 | few | - | 14 | CATSRDLALNEQFF | TGTGCCACCAGCAGAGATCTAGCCCTCAATGAGCAGTTCTTC
TRBJ2-3 | TRBV30 | few | TRBD2 | 15 | CAWGGLAGSLDTQYF | TGTGCCTGGGGGGGACTAGCGGGCAGCTTGGATACGCAGTATTTT
TRBJ2-1 | TRBV4-1 | few | TRBD2 | 19 | CASSQVVVGLAGGNNEQFF | TGCGCCAGCAGCCAAGTTGTCGTCGGACTAGCGGGGGGCAACAATGAGCAGTTCTTC
TRBJ2-4 | TRBV5-1 | - | - | 15 | CASSLGGSSKNIQYF | TGCGCCAGCAGCTTAGGAGGCTCGTCCAAAAACATTCAGTACTTC
TRBJ2-7 | TRBV14 | - | - | 14 | CASSQANRVYEQYF | TGTGCCAGCAGCCAAGCAAACAGGGTTTACGAGCAGTACTTC
TRBJ2-7 | TRBV29-1 | few | - | 12 | CSVSQSTYEQYF | TGCAGCGTTTCTCAGAGTACCTACGAGCAGTACTTC
TRBJ2-1 | TRBV10-3 | many | - | 13 | CAISDLSDNEQFF | TGTGCCATCAGTGACTTATCAGACAATGAGCAGTTCTTC
TRBJ2-3 | TRBV9 | few | - | 17 | CASSESISRASTDTQYF | TGTGCCAGCAGCGAGTCGATATCACGAGCTAGCACAGATACGCAGTATTTT
TRBJ2-2 | TRBV25-1 | - | TRBD2 | 16 | CASSTSGLLVAGELFF | TGTGCCAGCAGTACCTCGGGACTACTAGTCGCCGGGGAGCTGTTTTTT
TRBJ2-7 | TRBV7-2 | - | TRBD2 | 17 | CASSSPKLAGLSYEQYF | TGTGCCAGCAGCTCCCCTAAACTAGCGGGACTCTCCTACGAGCAGTACTTC
TRBJ2-3 | TRBV2 | few | TRBD2 | 18 | CASRQGLAGGPSTDTQYF | TGTGCCAGCAGACAAGGACTAGCGGGAGGGCCGAGCACAGATACGCAGTATTTT
TRBJ1-1 | TRBV30 | few | - | 13 | CAWSPSVNTEAFF | TGTGCCTGGAGTCCCTCGGTTAACACTGAAGCTTTCTTT